The rows below give T cell receptor beta chains drawn from one sample of a study of CD4+ T cells in melanoma. Clones were read by immunoSEQ multiplex PCR, and TCRdb kept only the in-frame ones, dropping some. The data show over 100,000 clones, roughly 90% seen once. The sequencing sample was made of peripheral blood. These receptor sequences come from a human donor with melanoma. The CDR3 runs from the conserved cysteine through the conserved F or W. A D gene is named only where the DNA matches it firmly. Not all rows give a size; the values are once, few, many and, for expanded clones, a class.

v_gene	j_gene	abundance	d_gene	CDR3nt	CDR3aa
TRBV5-1	TRBJ2-1	-	-	TGCGCCAGCAGCTTGGATGGAGGGAGAGGTTTCGATGAGCAGTTCTTC	CASSLDGGRGFDEQFF
TRBV4-3	TRBJ1-5	-	-	TGCGCCAGCAGCCAAACGACAGAAGGTCAGCCCCAGCATTTT	CASSQTTEGQPQHF
TRBV19	TRBJ2-5	-	TRBD2	TGTGCCAGTAGTATAGTCACAGCGGGGGGGCCGGAGACCCAGTACTTC	CASSIVTAGGPETQYF
TRBV2	TRBJ1-5	-	-	TGTGCCAGCAGTGCCAGCCGAGCGAGCAATCAGCCCCAGCATTTT	CASSASRASNQPQHF
TRBV14	TRBJ2-1	-	-	TGTGCCAGCAGCCCTGCGAAGGGGCCAAATGAGCAGTTCTTC	CASSPAKGPNEQFF
TRBV4-3	TRBJ2-1	-	-	TGCGCCAGCCGCCAAGATATGGGGGGGCATGAGCAGTTCTTC	CASRQDMGGHEQFF
TRBV5-4	TRBJ2-5	-	TRBD2	TGTGCCAGCAGCTCGAGACTAGCGGGGGGTGGAGAGACCCAGTACTTC	CASSSRLAGGGETQYF
TRBV5-1	TRBJ2-3	-	-	TGCGCCAGCAGCCAAATGGTGGCCAACACAGATACGCAGTATTTT	CASSQMVANTDTQYF
TRBV7-2	TRBJ1-2	-	TRBD1	TGTGCCAGCAGCCAAGGGACAGCTAACTATGGCTACACCTTC	CASSQGTANYGYTF
TRBV6-1	TRBJ1-5	-	TRBD1	TGTGCCAGCAGTTCCGACAGGGGCGAGCCCCAGCATTTT	CASSSDRGEPQHF
TRBV27	TRBJ1-4	once	-	TGTGCCAGCAGGACCAGTTTTAGTAATGAAAAACTGTTTTTT	CASRTSFSNEKLFF
TRBV28	TRBJ2-1	-	-	TGTGCCAGCGGTCGGCAGAGATATACAACTGAGCAGTTCTTC	CASGRQRYTTEQFF
TRBV5-1	TRBJ2-3	-	-	TGCGCCAGCAGCCCCCAAGGGGGGAATACGCAGTATTTT	CASSPQGGNTQYF
TRBV28	TRBJ1-2	once	TRBD1	TGTGCCAGCAGTTTATCCGGGACAGCCTATGGCTACACCTTC	CASSLSGTAYGYTF
TRBV6-1	TRBJ2-3	-	-	TGTGCCAGCACCCAAGGGGCAGATACGCAGTATTTT	CASTQGADTQYF
TRBV5-1	TRBJ2-1	once	-	TGCGCCAGCAGGCCTGGCTACAGGGGGGGAATGGGGCAGTTCTTC	CASRPGYRGGMGQFF
TRBV13	TRBJ1-3	-	TRBD1	TGTGCCAGCAGCCTCCGGGACAGGGCGAGTGGAAACACCATATATTTT	CASSLRDRASGNTIYF
TRBV5-4	TRBJ1-6	-	-	TGTGCCAGCAGCCATGGGGACTATAATTCACCCCTCCACTTT	CASSHGDYNSPLHF
TRBV30	TRBJ1-1	-	-	TGTGCCTGGACTCAACAGGGTCTGGTCACTGAAGCTTTCTTT	CAWTQQGLVTEAFF
TRBV7-2	TRBJ1-1	-	TRBD1	TGTGCCAGCAGCCTACACAGGGGAGCTTTCTTT	CASSLHRGAFF
TRBV19	TRBJ1-2	-	TRBD1	TGTGCCAGTAGTATAGCAGGGGGCGGCTACACCTTC	CASSIAGGGYTF
TRBV29-1	TRBJ1-2	-	TRBD1	TGCAGCGTGATTTTGACAGGGGAGGCTGGCTACACCTTC	CSVILTGEAGYTF
TRBV4-2	TRBJ2-5	-	-	TGTGCCAGCAGCCAAGATGGTTCTCTGGGGGAGACCCAGTACTTC	CASSQDGSLGETQYF
TRBV6-5	TRBJ1-2	-	-	TGTGCCAGCGGAAGGGACGGTGGCTACACCTTC	CASGRDGGYTF
TRBV28	TRBJ2-7	-	TRBD2	TGTGCCAGCAAGGGGCGGGAGGGTTCCTACGAGCAGTACTTC	CASKGREGSYEQYF
TRBV4-1	TRBJ2-2	-	-	TGCGCCAGCAGCCAAGATGGAAAGGGAATCACCGGGGAGCTGTTTTTT	CASSQDGKGITGELFF
TRBV21-1	TRBJ2-2	once	-	TGTGCCAGCAGCAAAGATCGAGACACCGGGGAGCTGTTTTTT	CASSKDRDTGELFF
TRBV28	TRBJ2-4	-	TRBD1	TGTGCCAGCAGTGCCGGACAGGTAGCCAAAAACATTCAGTACTTC	CASSAGQVAKNIQYF
TRBV7-9	TRBJ1-4	-	TRBD1	TGTGCCAGCAGCTCACGGACAGGGTACTCTGAAAAACTGTTTTTT	CASSSRTGYSEKLFF
TRBV2	TRBJ2-1	-	-	TGTGCCAGCACTCGGTTAAGCTCCTACAATGAGCAGTTCTTC	CASTRLSSYNEQFF